Shown below are 25 T cell receptor beta chains from a single sample sequenced in a study of blood T cell repertoires in COVID-19. The method was immunoSEQ multiplex PCR; TCRdb's version includes in-frame clones alone and lacks a portion of them. The data show about 88,000 clones, 80% to 90% seen once. The sequenced material came from peripheral blood. The receptor set was obtained from an elderly man with acute or convalescent COVID-19.

The V call is TRBV6-6, the J call TRBJ1-2; 8 nucleotides line up with TRBD1. Trimming took 5 bases from V and 1 from J; bases not matched to a gene: 6. This CDR3 is built from 15 residues. Germline V gene sequence: CDR1 MNHNY, CDR2 SVGAGI (reference sequence). CDR3 DNA: TGTGCCAGCAGTCCGGGACAGGCGAATAACTATGGCTACACCTTC. Encoded protein: CASSPGQANNYGYTF.

V and J are TRBV6-6 and TRBJ1-3; D is uncertain. The germline gives CDR1 MNHNY, CDR2 SVGAGI (reference sequence). The CDR3 sequence is 15 residues long. The V end lost 2 bases, the J end lost 0 bases, and 8 bases lay between the germline ends. CDR3 sequence reads: CASSYPKSSGNTIYF. Here the CDR3 DNA reads TGTGCCAGCAGTTACCCCAAGAGCTCTGGAAACACCATATATTTT.

This sequence joins TRBV4-1 and TRBJ1-6; 8 bases align to TRBD1. Germline values: CDR1 MGHRA, CDR2 YSYEKL. V shed 4 bases and J 7 bases; nucleotides not matched to a gene: 0. The CDR3 runs 13 residues. CDR3: CASSRDRNSPLHF. The CDR3 region has the DNA TGCGCCAGCAGCCGGGACAGGAATTCACCCCTCCACTTT.

V gene TRBV5-6 combines with J gene TRBJ1-2; D is possibly TRBD1 (5 bases). Germline CDR1 and CDR2: SGHDT and YYEEEE. V was trimmed by 4 bases and J by 7 bases, leaving 23 bases between them. There are 16 residues in the CDR3. The CDR3 here is CASSPRSGGSTIGYTF. Here the CDR3 DNA reads TGTGCCAGCAGCCCACGATCGGGGGGTAGTACGATTGGCTACACCTTC.

This clone was seen a single time. The chain is built from TRBV5-1 and TRBJ1-3; TRBD1 might be the D (5 bases). CDR3 length: 16 amino acids. V shed 0 bases and J shed 0 bases, with 10 bases lying between them. Germline V CDR1 and CDR2: SGHRS, YFSETQ. CDR3 amino acids: CASSLDGGSSGNTIYF. Written as DNA, the CDR3 is TGCGCCAGCAGCTTGGACGGGGGGAGCTCTGGAAACACCATATATTTT.

The chain is built from TRBV5-8 and TRBJ1-1; 9 bases fit TRBD1. The CDR3 is 15 amino acids. V dropped 6 bases and J dropped 0; count of bases not matched to a gene: 6. Germline-derived CDR1 and CDR2 are SGHTS and YDEGEE. CDR3 residues: CASKRTGVLNTEAFF. CDR3 sequence (DNA): TGTGCCAGCAAGAGGACAGGGGTGTTGAACACTGAAGCTTTCTTT.

This chain uses TRBV7-9 with TRBJ1-1; 8 bases are a match to TRBD1. The germline V gene has CDR1 SEHNR and CDR2 FQNEAQ (reference sequence). V dropped 5 bases and J dropped 11; count of bases not matched to a gene: 4. The CDR3 covers 11 residues. This CDR3 reads CASSQQGEAFF. CDR3 coding DNA: TGTGCCAGCAGCCAACAGGGGGAGGCTTTCTTT.

This clone has just a few counts. This chain connects TRBV12-2 to TRBJ1-2; the DNA was not compared with TRBD1, the D call given in the table. TRBV12-2 is an annotated pseudogene. The CDR3 loop spans 13 amino acids. The CDR3 coding sequence is TGTGCAAGTCGCTTAGTCTTATGGGGCGGCTACACCTTC. This codes for CASRLVLWGGYTF.

A single count supports this clone. V gene TRBV6-6 combines with J gene TRBJ1-2; a possible D gene is TRBD1 (5 bases). CDR1 and CDR2 from the germline V gene are MNHNY and SVGAGI (reference sequence). This CDR3 comprises 12 residues. V gave up 10 bases and J gave up 3 bases, with 12 bases separating them. CDR3 amino acids: CATLFRDYGYTF. The CDR3 DNA follows: TGTGCCACCCTTTTCAGGGACTATGGCTACACCTTC.

This clone showed up just once. The chain couples TRBV4-1 to TRBJ1-4; 9 positions match TRBD1. V shed 3 bases and J 7 bases; nucleotides not matched to a gene: 6. The germline CDR1 and CDR2 sequences are MGHRA and YSYEKL. The CDR3 has 15 amino acids. The CDR3 sequence: CASSQTGGSGEKLFF. The CDR3 DNA is TGCGCCAGCAGCCAGACAGGGGGTAGTGGTGAAAAACTGTTTTTT.

The V and J genes are TRBV7-2 and TRBJ2-1; 8 bases agree with TRBD1. The germline CDR1 and CDR2 sequences are SGHTA and FQGNSA. This CDR3 has 13 amino acids. The junction had 6 bases not matched to a gene; V was cut back by 6 bases and J by 8 bases. CDR3 sequence (DNA): TGTGCCAGCAGTTCCAGGGGGCTGGATGAGCAGTTCTTC. It encodes CASSSRGLDEQFF.

This clone was found once. This chain uses TRBV28 with TRBJ2-7; TRBD1 agrees at 8 bases. Germline-derived CDR1 and CDR2 are MDHEN and SYDVKM. V shed 2 bases and J 5 bases; nucleotides not matched to a gene: 5. This CDR3 is 14 amino acids long. The CDR3 DNA sequence: TGTGCCAGCAGTTTACGGCAGGGGGCTAACGAGCAGTACTTC. It is translated as CASSLRQGANEQYF.

The chain uses TRBV5-1 and TRBJ1-1, with D perhaps matching TRBD1 (6 bases). Trimming cost V 3 bases and J 0 bases, with 12 bases left between them. The CDR3 runs to 15 residues. The V gene's germline CDR1 is SGHRS and CDR2 YFSETQ. The CDR3, as DNA: TGCGCCAGCAGCTCAGAGGGGGATATGAACACTGAAGCTTTCTTT. Protein: CASSSEGDMNTEAFF.

The rearrangement links TRBV6-6 to TRBJ1-2, with D maybe TRBD1 (6 bases). V lost 5 bases and J 7 bases, leaving 8 bases between the germline ends. The CDR3 sequence is 11 residues long. CDR1 is MNHNY and CDR2 is SVGAGI in the germline V gene (reference sequence). The CDR3 reads CASSDRLGYTF. The CDR3 DNA follows: TGTGCCAGCAGTGACAGGCTTGGCTACACCTTC.

The chain recombines TRBV19 with TRBJ1-5; tentative D call: TRBD1 (6 bases). Germline CDR1 LNHDA, CDR2 SQIVND (reference sequence). The CDR3 length is 14 residues. V lost 7 bases, J lost 6 bases, and 16 bases lay in between. The CDR3 loop is CASTTSQGSQPQHF. The DNA of the CDR3 is TGTGCCAGTACCACCAGTCAGGGGTCTCAGCCCCAGCATTTT.

The chain carries TRBV7-2 and TRBJ2-1; D call uncertain. The germline gives CDR1 SGHTA, CDR2 FQGNSA. The CDR3 has 14 amino acids. The V and J ends lost 1 base and 5 bases respectively, with 9 bases between them. The CDR3 sequence is CASSLGRSNNEQFF. In DNA form, the CDR3 reads TGTGCCAGCAGCTTAGGCCGGTCTAACAATGAGCAGTTCTTC.

This clone was observed a handful of times. V and J are TRBV19 and TRBJ1-4, with a tentative D call TRBD1 (5 bases). V dropped 4 bases and J dropped 6 bases, with 9 bases sitting between them. CDR3 length: 13 residues. Germline-derived CDR1 and CDR2 are LNHDA and SQIVND (reference sequence). DNA of the CDR3: TGTGCCAGTAGTACTACGGGGGATGAAAAACTGTTTTTT. Amino acids: CASSTTGDEKLFF.

The chain recombines TRBV19 with TRBJ2-2; TRBD2 matches 11 bases. CDR1 and CDR2 (germline): LNHDA, SQIVND (reference sequence). The CDR3 runs to 15 residues. V shed 3 bases and J 6 bases; nucleotides not matched to a gene: 3. The CDR3 DNA sequence: TGTGCCAGTAGTATTTCTAGCGGGGGGTCCGGGGAGCTGTTTTTT. Protein: CASSISSGGSGELFF.

V gene TRBV28 combines with J gene TRBJ1-2, with D tentatively TRBD1 (5 bases). Trimming shortened V by 5 bases and J by 8 bases, and 12 bases separated the two germline ends. The CDR3 extends over 12 amino acids. The germline CDR1 and CDR2 sequences are MDHEN and SYDVKM. The CDR3: CASSVGTWGYTF. The CDR3 nucleotides are TGTGCCAGCAGTGTCGGGACTTGGGGCTACACCTTC.

The genes are TRBV3-1 (or the pseudogene TRBV3-2) and TRBJ1-2; 8 nucleotides line up with TRBD1. The CDR3 totals 15 residues. Germline V gene lookup returns CDR1 LGHDT and CDR2 YNNKEL (reference sequence). Losses at the gene ends were 5 bases for V and 5 bases for J; bases not matched to a gene: 10. This chain's CDR3 is CASSKRRGQDYGYTF. The CDR3 DNA reads as TGTGCCAGCAGCAAAAGAAGGGGACAGGATTATGGCTACACCTTC.

This chain links TRBV28 with TRBJ1-2; 10 bases match TRBD1. V shed 3 bases and J 3 bases; nucleotides not matched to a gene: 7. The CDR3 is 16 residues long. Per the germline V gene, CDR1 is MDHEN and CDR2 is SYDVKM. The CDR3 protein is CASSLGGQGSYYGYTF. CDR3 DNA: TGTGCCAGCAGTTTGGGGGGACAGGGGAGTTACTATGGCTACACCTTC.

CDR3 sequence reads: CASAPSGSYNSPLHF. The CDR3 nucleotides read TGCGCCAGCGCACCCTCAGGGTCCTATAATTCACCCCTCCACTTT. This chain connects TRBV5-1 to TRBJ1-6, with D perhaps matching TRBD1 (5 bases). The CDR3 loop spans 15 amino acids. V was cut by 7 bases and J by 1 base, with 12 bases left in between. CDR1 SGHRS and CDR2 YFSETQ come from the germline V gene.

In DNA form, the CDR3 reads TGTGCCAGCAGGAAAAGGGGGGGCGGCACAGATACGCAGTATTTT. It is translated as CASRKRGGGTDTQYF. The genes are TRBV7-2 and TRBJ2-3; possible D gene TRBD2, 7 bases. Germline-derived CDR1 and CDR2 are SGHTA and FQGNSA. The ends were cut back, 6 bases at V and 1 base at J, with 14 bases in the middle. The CDR3 length is 15 residues.

The table lists this clone with a few counts. The rearrangement links TRBV2 to TRBJ2-7, with D possibly matching TRBD1 (6 bases). The germline CDR1 and CDR2 sequences are SNHLY and FYNNEI. The CDR3 is 14 residues long. V was pared by 5 bases and J by 2 bases, with 13 bases between. CDR3 DNA: TGTGCCAGCAGTCGAACCAGGGACACCTACGAGCAGTACTTC. Translating gives CASSRTRDTYEQYF.

This chain links TRBV7-6 with TRBJ2-3; D call uncertain. V was clipped by 0 bases and J by 6 bases, with 16 bases between them. This CDR3 comprises 16 residues. The germline gives CDR1 SGHVS, CDR2 FNYEAQ. CDR3 residues: CASSLALTAFSDTQYF. In DNA form, the CDR3 reads TGTGCCAGCAGCTTAGCGTTAACAGCCTTTTCTGATACGCAGTATTTT.